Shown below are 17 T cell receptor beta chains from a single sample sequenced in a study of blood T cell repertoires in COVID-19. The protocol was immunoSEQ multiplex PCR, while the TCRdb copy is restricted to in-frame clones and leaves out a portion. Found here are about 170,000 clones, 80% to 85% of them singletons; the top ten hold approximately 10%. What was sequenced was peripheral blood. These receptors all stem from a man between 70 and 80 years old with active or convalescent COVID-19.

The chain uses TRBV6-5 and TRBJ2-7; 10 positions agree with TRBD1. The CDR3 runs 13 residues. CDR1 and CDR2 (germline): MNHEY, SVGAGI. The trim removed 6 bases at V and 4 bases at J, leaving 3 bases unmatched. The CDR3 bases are TGTGCCAGCAGACGGACAGGGGGTTACGAGCAGTACTTC. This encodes CASRRTGGYEQYF.

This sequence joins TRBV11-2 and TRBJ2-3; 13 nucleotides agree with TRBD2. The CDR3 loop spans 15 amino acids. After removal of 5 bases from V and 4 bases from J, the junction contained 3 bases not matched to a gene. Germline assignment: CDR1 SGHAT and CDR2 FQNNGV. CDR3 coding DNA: TGTGCCAGCAGCCGACTAGCGGGAGGCTCAGATACGCAGTATTTT. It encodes CASSRLAGGSDTQYF. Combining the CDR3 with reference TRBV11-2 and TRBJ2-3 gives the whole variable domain EAGVAQSPRYKIIEKRQSVAFWCNPISGHATLYWYQQILGQGPKLLIQFQNNGVVDDSQLPKDRFSAERLKGVDSTLKIQPAKLEDSAVYLCASSRLAGGSDTQYFGPGTRLTVL.

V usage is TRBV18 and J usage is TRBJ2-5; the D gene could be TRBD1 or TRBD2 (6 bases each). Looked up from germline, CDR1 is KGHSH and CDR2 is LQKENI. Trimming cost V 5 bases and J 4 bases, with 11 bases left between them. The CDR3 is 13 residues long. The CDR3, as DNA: TGTGCCAGCTCATCACAGGGAGGAGAGACCCAGTACTTC. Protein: CASSSQGGETQYF.

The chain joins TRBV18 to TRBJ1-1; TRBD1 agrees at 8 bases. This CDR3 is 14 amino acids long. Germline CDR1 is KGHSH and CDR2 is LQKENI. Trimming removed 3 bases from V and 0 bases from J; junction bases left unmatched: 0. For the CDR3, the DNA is TGTGCCAGCTCACCGGACAGGGTGAACACTGAAGCTTTCTTT. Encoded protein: CASSPDRVNTEAFF.

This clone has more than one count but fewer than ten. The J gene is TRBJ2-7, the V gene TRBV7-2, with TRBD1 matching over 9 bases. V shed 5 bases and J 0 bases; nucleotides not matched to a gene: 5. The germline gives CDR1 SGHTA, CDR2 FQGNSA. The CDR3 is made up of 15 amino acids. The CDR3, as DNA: TGTGCCAGCAGCCCGAGGACAGGGGCCTCCTACGAGCAGTACTTC. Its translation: CASSPRTGASYEQYF. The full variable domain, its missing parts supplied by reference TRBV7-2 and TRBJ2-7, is GAGVSQSPSNKVTEKGKDVELRCDPISGHTALYWYRQSLGQGLEFLIYFQGNSAPDKSGLPSDRFSAERTGGSVSTLTIQRTQQEDSAVYLCASSPRTGASYEQYFGPGTRLTVT.

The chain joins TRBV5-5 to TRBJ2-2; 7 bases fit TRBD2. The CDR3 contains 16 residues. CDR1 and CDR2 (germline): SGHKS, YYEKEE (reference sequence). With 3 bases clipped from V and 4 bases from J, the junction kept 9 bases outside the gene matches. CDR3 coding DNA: TGTGCCAGCAGCTGGGCCAGCGGGGCGATCACCGGGGAGCTGTTTTTT. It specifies CASSWASGAITGELFF.

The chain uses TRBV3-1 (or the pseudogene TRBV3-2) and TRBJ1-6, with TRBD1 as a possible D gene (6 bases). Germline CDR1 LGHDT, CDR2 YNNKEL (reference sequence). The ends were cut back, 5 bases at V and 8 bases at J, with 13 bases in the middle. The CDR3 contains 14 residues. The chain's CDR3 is CASSNRDTDSPLHF. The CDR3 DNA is TGTGCCAGCAGCAACCGGGACACCGATTCACCCCTCCACTTT.

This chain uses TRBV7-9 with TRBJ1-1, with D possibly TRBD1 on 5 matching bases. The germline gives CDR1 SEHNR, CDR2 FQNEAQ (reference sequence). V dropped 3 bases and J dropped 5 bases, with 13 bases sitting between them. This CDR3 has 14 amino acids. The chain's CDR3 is CASSLERGGTEAFF. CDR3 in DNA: TGTGCCAGCAGCTTGGAAAGGGGTGGGACTGAAGCTTTCTTT.

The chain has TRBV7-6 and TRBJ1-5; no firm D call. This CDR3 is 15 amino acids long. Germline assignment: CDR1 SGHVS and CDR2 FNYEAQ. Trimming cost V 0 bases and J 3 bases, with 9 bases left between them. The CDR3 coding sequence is TGTGCCAGCAGCTTAGCTACTGGGCCCAATCAGCCCCAGCATTTT. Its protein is CASSLATGPNQPQHF.

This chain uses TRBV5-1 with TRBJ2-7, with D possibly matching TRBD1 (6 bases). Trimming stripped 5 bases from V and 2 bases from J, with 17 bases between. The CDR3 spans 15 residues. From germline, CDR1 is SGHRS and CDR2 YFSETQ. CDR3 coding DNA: TGCGCCAGCAGTTCCAGACAGGCGACAGCCTACGAGCAGTACTTC. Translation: CASSSRQATAYEQYF. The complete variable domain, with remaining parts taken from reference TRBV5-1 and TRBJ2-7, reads KAGVTQTPRYLIKTRGQQVTLSCSPISGHRSVSWYQQTPGQGLQFLFEYFSETQRNKGNFPGRFSGRQFSNSRSEMNVSTLELGDSALYLCASSSRQATAYEQYFGPGTRLTVT.

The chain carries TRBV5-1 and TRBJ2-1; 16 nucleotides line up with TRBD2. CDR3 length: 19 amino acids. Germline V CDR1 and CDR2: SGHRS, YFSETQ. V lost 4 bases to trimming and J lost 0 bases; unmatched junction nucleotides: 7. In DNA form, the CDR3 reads TGCGCCAGCAGCACCCGAGGGACTAGCGGGGGGGGCTCCTACAATGAGCAGTTCTTC. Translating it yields CASSTRGTSGGGSYNEQFF.

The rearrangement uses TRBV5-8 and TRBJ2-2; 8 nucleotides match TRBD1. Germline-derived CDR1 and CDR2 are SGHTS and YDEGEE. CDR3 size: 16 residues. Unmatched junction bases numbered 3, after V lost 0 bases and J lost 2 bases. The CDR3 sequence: CASSLGQGINTGELFF. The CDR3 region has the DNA TGTGCCAGCAGCTTGGGACAGGGGATAAACACCGGGGAGCTGTTTTTT.

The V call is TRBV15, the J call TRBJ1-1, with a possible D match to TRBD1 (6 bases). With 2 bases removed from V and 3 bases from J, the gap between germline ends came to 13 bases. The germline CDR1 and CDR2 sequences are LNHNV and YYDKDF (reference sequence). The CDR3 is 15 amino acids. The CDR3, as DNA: TGTGCCACCAGCAGAAACAGGGATAGGGACACTGAAGCTTTCTTT. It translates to CATSRNRDRDTEAFF.

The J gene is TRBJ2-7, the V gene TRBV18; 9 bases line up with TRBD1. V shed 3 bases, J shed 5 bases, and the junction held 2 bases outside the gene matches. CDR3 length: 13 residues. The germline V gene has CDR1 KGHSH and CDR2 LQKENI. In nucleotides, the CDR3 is TGTGCCAGCTCACCCCGGACAGGGGACGAGCAGTACTTC. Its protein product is CASSPRTGDEQYF.

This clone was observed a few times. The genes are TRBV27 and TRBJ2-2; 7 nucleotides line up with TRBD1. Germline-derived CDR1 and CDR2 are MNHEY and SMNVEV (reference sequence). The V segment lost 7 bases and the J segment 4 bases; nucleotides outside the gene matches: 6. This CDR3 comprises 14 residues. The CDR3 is CASTRQGRTGELFF. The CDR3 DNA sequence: TGTGCCAGCACTAGACAGGGTCGCACCGGGGAGCTGTTTTTT.

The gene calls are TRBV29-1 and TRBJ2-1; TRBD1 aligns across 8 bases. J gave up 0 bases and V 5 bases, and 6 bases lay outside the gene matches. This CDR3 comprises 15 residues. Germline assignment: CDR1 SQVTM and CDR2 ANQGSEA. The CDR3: CSVHGGTGSYNEQFF. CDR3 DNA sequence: TGCAGCGTTCATGGCGGGACAGGCTCCTACAATGAGCAGTTCTTC.

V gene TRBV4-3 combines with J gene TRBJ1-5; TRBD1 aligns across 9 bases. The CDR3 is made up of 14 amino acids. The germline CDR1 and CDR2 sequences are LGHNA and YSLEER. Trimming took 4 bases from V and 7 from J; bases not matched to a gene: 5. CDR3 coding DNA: TGCGCCAGCAGCCGGAGACAGGGGGACCAGCCCCAGCATTTT. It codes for CASSRRQGDQPQHF.